One TCR beta chain is described in this entry. The CDR3 sequence is 15 residues long. From germline, CDR1 is SEHNR and CDR2 FQNEAQ (reference sequence). V lost 2 bases, J lost 2 bases, and 13 bases lay in between. This sample is part of a study of glioma-infiltrating T cells after dendritic cell vaccination. This table comes from immunoSEQ multiplex PCR, and its TCRdb copy is limited to in-frame clones, with some not included. This sample has under 70,000 clones; around 86% occur once, and the top ten carry 7% to 10%. The genes are TRBV7-9 and TRBJ2-7, with a weak D call TRBD1 (7 bases). Sequenced material: blood, taken before dendritic cell vaccination. This TCR was sampled from a human donor with glioblastoma. CDR3 sequence (DNA): TGTGCCAGCAGCTTATCAGGGGGGATTACCTACGAGCAGTACTTC. Encoded protein: CASSLSGGITYEQYF.